The 32 T cell receptor beta chains below were found in one sample sequenced in a study of OX40 agonist ivuxolimab in advanced cancers. Data came from immunoSEQ multiplex PCR; TCRdb stores just in-frame clones and leaves some out. The data contain 65,000 to 95,000 clones, around nine tenths of them seen just once; the ten biggest clones take up roughly 0.71%. The sequencing used CD4+ or CD8+ T cells sorted from blood, collected in a trial of the OX40 agonist ivuxolimab. The receptors were sampled from an adult with an advanced solid tumor such as melanoma, head and neck, liver or kidney cancer.

This chain uses TRBV19 with TRBJ1-5, with D possibly TRBD1 on 5 matching bases. V lost 5 bases, J lost 7 bases, and 12 bases lay in between. Germline assignment: CDR1 LNHDA and CDR2 SQIVND (reference sequence). The CDR3 is made up of 13 amino acids. CDR3 DNA sequence: TGTGCCAGTAGTGGTCAGGAGGGGCAGCCCCAGCATTTT. Its translation is CASSGQEGQPQHF.

V usage is TRBV6-1 and J usage is TRBJ2-3, with TRBD2 identical over 11 bases. Looked up from germline, CDR1 is MNHNS and CDR2 is SASEGT. The CDR3 covers 15 residues. J was trimmed by 3 bases and V by 6 bases; bases with no gene match: 5. CDR3 sequence: CASSRSGRVTDTQYF. CDR3 in DNA: TGTGCCAGCAGCCGTAGCGGGAGGGTAACAGATACGCAGTATTTT.

Written as DNA, the CDR3 is TGTGCCTGGAGCCCGGGACTAGCGGTAGGGGAGCAGTTCTTC. This translates into CAWSPGLAVGEQFF. The chain is built from TRBV30 and TRBJ2-1; TRBD2 matches at 11 bases. The CDR3 covers 14 residues. Germline CDR1 GTSNPN, CDR2 SVGIG (reference sequence). The trim removed 3 bases at V and 10 bases at J, leaving 8 bases unmatched.

This sequence joins TRBV19 and TRBJ1-5; D is ambiguous. V was shortened by 7 bases and J by 0 bases, with 25 bases between the two germline ends. CDR3 length: 19 amino acids. The germline gives CDR1 LNHDA, CDR2 SQIVND (reference sequence). The CDR3 reads CASTTTPGLGLFSNQPQHF. In DNA form, the CDR3 reads TGTGCCAGTACCACTACCCCGGGCCTCGGTTTATTTAGCAATCAGCCCCAGCATTTT.

This clone was counted a few times. The chain is built from TRBV28 and TRBJ2-3; D is unresolved. Trimming stripped 3 bases from V and 1 base from J, with 8 bases between. The germline V gene encodes CDR1 MDHEN and CDR2 SYDVKM. CDR3 length: 14 amino acids. The CDR3 sequence: CASSLLHGTDTQYF. For the CDR3, the DNA is TGTGCCAGCAGTTTGTTACACGGCACAGATACGCAGTATTTT.

V gene TRBV5-1 combines with J gene TRBJ2-6; no definite D call. CDR1 is SGHRS, CDR2 YFSETQ, per germline. This CDR3 comprises 14 residues. V lost 1 base, J lost 2 bases, and 4 bases lay in between. CDR3 in DNA: TGCGCCAGCAGCTTGAGCGCTGGGGCCAACGTCCTGACTTTC. This encodes CASSLSAGANVLTF.

The chain links TRBV29-1 to TRBJ2-1; possible D gene TRBD2, 7 bases. Trimming took 2 bases from V and 4 from J, leaving 18 bases between them. The CDR3 runs to 16 residues. CDR1 and CDR2 (germline): SQVTM, ANQGSEA. The CDR3 region has the DNA TGCAGCGTTGAACCCTCTAGCGGAGGGGGGTACAATGAGCAGTTCTTC. Amino acid sequence: CSVEPSSGGGYNEQFF.

The rearrangement links TRBV2 to TRBJ2-3; 14 bases line up with TRBD2. J lost 5 bases, V lost 10 bases, and 11 bases had no gene match. The CDR3 totals 16 residues. The germline CDR1 and CDR2 sequences are SNHLY and FYNNEI. The CDR3 region is CAIHLTSGRALDTQYF. CDR3 in DNA: TGTGCCATCCATTTGACTAGCGGGAGGGCCTTAGATACGCAGTATTTT.

The rearrangement uses TRBV19 and TRBJ2-2, with TRBD2 as a possible D gene (7 bases). Germline V CDR1 and CDR2: LNHDA, SQIVND (reference sequence). The CDR3 consists of 14 residues. Between the trimmed V and J ends, which lost 7 bases and 3 bases, there was a span of 12 bases. DNA for the CDR3: TGTGCCAGTAATCGGGGGGCTTACACCGGGGAGCTGTTTTTT. As protein: CASNRGAYTGELFF. Full variable domain (outside the CDR3, taken from reference TRBV19 and TRBJ2-2): DGGITQSPKYLFRKEGQNVTLSCEQNLNHDAMYWYRQDPGQGLRLIYYSQIVNDFQKGDIAEGYSVSREKKESFPLTVTSAQKNPTAFYLCASNRGAYTGELFFGEGSRLTVL.

The chain couples TRBV6-5 to TRBJ2-1; the match to TRBD2 covers 8 bases. Trimming cost V 7 bases and J 0 bases; bases outside gene matches: 5. The CDR3 is 15 residues long. Germline CDR1 MNHEY, CDR2 SVGAGI. CDR3 in DNA: TGTGCCAGCAACAAAGCGGGAGCCTCCTACAATGAGCAGTTCTTC. Its translation is CASNKAGASYNEQFF.

This chain joins TRBV10-1 and TRBJ2-1, with D perhaps TRBD2 (5 bases). The CDR3 contains 15 residues. Trimming pared 9 bases from V and 0 bases from J, leaving 15 bases between. Per the germline V gene, CDR1 is WNHNN and CDR2 is SYGVQD (reference sequence). The CDR3 DNA reads TGCGCCAGGGATCAGACTAAGCCCTCCTACAATGAGCAGTTCTTC. Encoded protein: CARDQTKPSYNEQFF.

The chain is built from TRBV18 and TRBJ2-5; TRBD1 is a possible D gene (5 bases). CDR1 is KGHSH, CDR2 LQKENI, per germline. Deletions cut 5 bases from V and 4 bases from J, with 8 bases between. This CDR3 is 12 amino acids long. CDR3 region: CASSRQRETQYF. CDR3 in DNA: TGTGCCAGCTCAAGACAGCGAGAGACCCAGTACTTC.

The chain couples TRBV14 to TRBJ2-7, with D hard to call. This CDR3 has 14 residues. Between the trimmed V and J ends, which lost 0 bases and 5 bases, there was a span of 11 bases. From germline, CDR1 is SGHDN and CDR2 FVKESK. CDR3 sequence: CASSQEGRNDEQYF. Here the CDR3 DNA reads TGTGCCAGCAGCCAAGAAGGTAGGAACGACGAGCAGTACTTC.

V and J are TRBV7-3 and TRBJ1-1, with 8 bases matching TRBD1. The germline CDR1 and CDR2 sequences are SGHTA and FQGTGA. The V gene end was trimmed by 5 bases and the J gene end by 4 bases; junction bases not matched to a gene: 6. The CDR3 extends over 14 amino acids. This chain's CDR3 is CASSPRGQGTEAFF. The CDR3 DNA is TGTGCCAGCAGCCCCAGGGGGCAAGGCACTGAAGCTTTCTTT.

This sequence joins TRBV4-3 and TRBJ2-3, with 10 bases matching TRBD2. Germline V gene sequence: CDR1 LGHNA, CDR2 YSLEER. Trimming at V came to 5 bases and at J to 2 bases, leaving 4 bases not matched to a gene. The CDR3 extends over 15 amino acids. The CDR3, as DNA: TGCGCCAGCAGCTCTACTAGCGGGGACACAGATACGCAGTATTTT. This translates into CASSSTSGDTDTQYF.

The rearrangement links TRBV2 to TRBJ2-1, with TRBD2 identical over 9 bases. After removal of 3 bases from V and 9 bases from J, the junction contained 3 bases not matched to a gene. Germline CDR1 reads SNHLY; CDR2 reads FYNNEI. The CDR3 covers 13 residues. CDR3 nucleotides: TGTGCCAGCAGTGAGGGACTAGCCAGTGAGCAGTTCTTC. Translating gives CASSEGLASEQFF.

The V gene is TRBV18, the J gene TRBJ2-3, with D perhaps matching TRBD1 (5 bases). CDR1 and CDR2 (germline): KGHSH, LQKENI. The V end lost 0 bases, the J end lost 6 bases, and 7 bases lay between the germline ends. The CDR3 contains 13 residues. CDR3 protein: CASSPPQGDTQYF. The CDR3 coding sequence is TGTGCCAGCTCACCACCCCAGGGCGATACGCAGTATTTT.

V gene TRBV28 combines with J gene TRBJ1-1; possible D gene TRBD1, 6 bases. There are 13 residues in the CDR3. V lost 5 bases and J 3 bases, leaving 10 bases between the germline ends. CDR1 MDHEN and CDR2 SYDVKM come from the germline V gene. CDR3 coding DNA: TGTGCCAGCAGTGTTAACAGGGACACTGAAGCTTTCTTT. This sequence encodes CASSVNRDTEAFF.

The J gene is TRBJ2-5, the V gene TRBV5-6; unclear D gene. The CDR3 contains 14 residues. V lost 1 base and J 2 bases, leaving 9 bases between the germline ends. Germline loops: CDR1 SGHDT, CDR2 YYEEEE. CDR3 loop: CASSLWGTQETQYF. Written as DNA, the CDR3 is TGTGCCAGCAGCTTGTGGGGTACACAAGAGACCCAGTACTTC. Looking up the rest from reference TRBV5-6 and TRBJ2-5 gives the full variable domain: DAGVTQSPTHLIKTRGQQVTLRCSPKSGHDTVSWYQQALGQGPQFIFQYYEEEERQRGNFPDRFSGHQFPNYSSELNVNALLLGDSALYLCASSLWGTQETQYFGPGTRLLVL.

The V call is TRBV11-3, the J call TRBJ2-3; 7 bases align to TRBD1. Germline V CDR1 and CDR2: SGHNT, YENEEA. The CDR3 runs to 14 residues. V was pared by 4 bases and J by 3 bases, with 4 bases of the junction left unmatched. The DNA of the CDR3 is TGTGCCAGCAGCTCCGACAGGGTTACAGATACGCAGTATTTT. This gives the protein CASSSDRVTDTQYF.

J is TRBJ1-1 and V is TRBV2; 10 nucleotides agree with TRBD1. CDR1 and CDR2 (germline): SNHLY, FYNNEI. V lost 3 bases and J lost 1; bases outside the gene matches: 8. The CDR3 covers 17 residues. The CDR3 sequence is CASSDFRDRGRNTEAFF. CDR3 nucleotides: TGTGCCAGCAGTGACTTTAGGGACAGGGGAAGGAACACTGAAGCTTTCTTT.

This chain connects TRBV10-3 to TRBJ2-1, with 8 bases fitting TRBD1. This CDR3 comprises 17 residues. CDR1 and CDR2 (germline): ENHRY, SYGVKD. V lost 3 bases and J lost 9; bases outside the gene matches: 16. The CDR3 DNA reads TGTGCCATCAGTGATACAGGGGCCGACAGGGGCTCAGGTGAGCAGTTCTTC. Translated: CAISDTGADRGSGEQFF.

J is TRBJ2-3 and V is TRBV19; the match to TRBD2 covers 9 bases. This CDR3 has 17 amino acids. V lost 10 bases, J lost 3 bases, and 17 bases stayed unmatched. Germline assignment: CDR1 LNHDA and CDR2 SQIVND (reference sequence). CDR3 sequence (DNA): TGTGCCACCACCGGTCAGCGCGGGAGGGCGTTTACAGATACGCAGTATTTT. Amino acids: CATTGQRGRAFTDTQYF.

The chain uses TRBV27 and TRBJ2-2; 8 bases align to TRBD1. This CDR3 comprises 14 residues. The V gene end was trimmed by 6 bases and the J gene end by 8 bases; junction bases not matched to a gene: 8. From germline, CDR1 is MNHEY and CDR2 SMNVEV (reference sequence). CDR3: CASRIGTGIGELFF. CDR3 coding DNA: TGTGCCAGCAGGATCGGGACAGGTATAGGGGAGCTGTTTTTT.

The chain links TRBV21-1 to TRBJ1-6; the DNA was not used to check the table's D call, TRBD1. TRBV21-1 is an annotated pseudogene. The CDR3 spans 15 residues. The CDR3: CASSTQGGHNSPLHF. DNA of the CDR3: TGTGCCAGCAGCACCCAAGGGGGACATAATTCACCCCTCCACTTT.

V and J are TRBV9 and TRBJ1-2, with 9 bases identical to TRBD1. CDR3 length equals 15 residues. CDR1 and CDR2 from the germline V gene are SGDLS and YYNGEE. The V segment lost 0 bases and the J segment 4 bases; nucleotides outside the gene matches: 4. The CDR3 sequence is CASSVAGTGPYGYTF. The DNA of the CDR3 is TGTGCCAGCAGCGTAGCCGGGACAGGGCCCTATGGCTACACCTTC.

The count of this clone is one. The chain uses TRBV19 and TRBJ2-7, with 9 bases lining up with TRBD2. CDR1 and CDR2 (germline): LNHDA, SQIVND (reference sequence). This CDR3 has 16 amino acids. V lost 5 bases and J lost 4; bases outside the gene matches: 12. The CDR3 protein is CASSASSSLAGYEQYF. The CDR3 region has the DNA TGTGCCAGTAGTGCTTCCTCATCGCTAGCGGGGTACGAGCAGTACTTC.

The chain links TRBV5-1 to TRBJ1-2, with TRBD1 matching over 7 bases. Germline CDR1 SGHRS, CDR2 YFSETQ. J lost 3 bases, V lost 4 bases, and 3 bases had no gene match. The CDR3 loop spans 13 amino acids. The CDR3 region is CASSRTGDYGYTF. CDR3 in DNA: TGCGCCAGCAGCCGCACAGGGGACTATGGCTACACCTTC.

This rearrangement joins TRBV4-2 to TRBJ2-5; D uncertain. The CDR3 is made up of 15 amino acids. Per germline, CDR1 LGHNA and CDR2 YNFKEQ. Deletions cut 1 base from V and 7 bases from J, with 16 bases between. CDR3 sequence reads: CASSQVLAVDGTQYF. In DNA, the CDR3 is TGTGCCAGCAGCCAAGTGTTGGCGGTAGATGGGACCCAGTACTTC.

This clone showed up just a few times. The J gene is TRBJ1-2, the V gene TRBV20-1, with D possibly TRBD1 on 5 matching bases. The CDR3 is 10 amino acids. CDR1 DFQATT and CDR2 SNEGSKA come from the germline V gene (reference sequence). V shed 3 bases and J shed 8 bases, with 7 bases lying between them. The CDR3 bases are TGCAGTGCTAGTGAGGGGGGCTACACCTTC. It specifies CSASEGGYTF.

V usage is TRBV28 and J usage is TRBJ2-1, with 10 nucleotides matching TRBD2. Germline assignment: CDR1 MDHEN and CDR2 SYDVKM. The trim removed 2 bases at V and 8 bases at J, leaving 6 bases unmatched. The CDR3 is 15 amino acids. As DNA, the CDR3 is TGTGCCAGCAGTTTACGGTCTAGCGGGAGCTATGAGCAGTTCTTC. Protein: CASSLRSSGSYEQFF.

The chain links TRBV9 to TRBJ2-2; D is ambiguous. CDR3 size: 14 residues. Trimming removed 4 bases at V and 4 bases at J, with 11 bases between. CDR1 and CDR2 from the germline V gene are SGDLS and YYNGEE. For the CDR3, the DNA is TGTGCCAGCAGCTTAGATGCAGGCACCGGGGAGCTGTTTTTT. Translating it yields CASSLDAGTGELFF.